This entry features one T cell receptor beta chain sequence. Its cognate antigen is unknown. Other DNA sequences in this sample translate to the same CDR3. Adult Caucasians living in Nashville, Tennessee made up all of the donors. The repertoire was sequenced with immunoSEQ multiplex PCR; TCRdb's copy has only in-frame clones and lacks some. This table holds a few million clones, more than 90% found once. These data originate in a study of shared clonotypes between healthy human individuals. About the research overall: A donor's plate count was three for CD4 naive and three for CD4 memory; CD8 naive had two and CD8 memory one.

Study observations and caveats: A few donors shared approximately 5% of their naive CD4 clonotypes.

Germline V lookup: CDR1 KGHSH, CDR2 LQKENI. The V end was cut by 6 bases, the J end by 0 bases, with 6 bases between. The CDR3 has 14 amino acids. V usage is TRBV18 and J usage is TRBJ2-6, with D possibly matching TRBD1 (5 bases). The source material was naive CD4+ T cells sorted from blood. Specified subset: CD45RA+ positively selected. The TCR comes from a man between 18 and 29 years old in good health. As DNA, the CDR3 is TGTGCCAGCTCCAGGGACTCTGGGGCCAACGTCCTGACTTTC. It codes for CASSRDSGANVLTF.